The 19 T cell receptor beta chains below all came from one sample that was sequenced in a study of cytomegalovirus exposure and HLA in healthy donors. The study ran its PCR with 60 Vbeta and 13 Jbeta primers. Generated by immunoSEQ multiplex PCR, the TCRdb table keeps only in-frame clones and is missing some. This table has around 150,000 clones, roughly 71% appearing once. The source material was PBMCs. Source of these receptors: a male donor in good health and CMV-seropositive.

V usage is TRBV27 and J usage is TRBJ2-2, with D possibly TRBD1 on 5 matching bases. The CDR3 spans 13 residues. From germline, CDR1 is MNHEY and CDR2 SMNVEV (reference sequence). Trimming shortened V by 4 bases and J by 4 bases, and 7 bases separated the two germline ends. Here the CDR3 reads CASSSGFTGELFF. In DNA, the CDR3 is TGTGCCAGCAGTTCAGGGTTCACCGGGGAGCTGTTTTTT.

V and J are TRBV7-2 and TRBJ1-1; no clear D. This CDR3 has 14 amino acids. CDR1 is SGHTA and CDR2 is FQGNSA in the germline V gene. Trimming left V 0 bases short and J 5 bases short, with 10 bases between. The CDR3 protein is CASSLALLSTEAFF. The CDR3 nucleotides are TGTGCCAGCAGCTTAGCGTTGTTGAGTACTGAAGCTTTCTTT.

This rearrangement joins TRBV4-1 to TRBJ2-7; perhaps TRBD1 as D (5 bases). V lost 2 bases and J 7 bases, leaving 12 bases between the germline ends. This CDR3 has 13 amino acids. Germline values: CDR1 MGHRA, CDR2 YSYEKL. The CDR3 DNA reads TGCGCCAGCAGCCAACCCAGGGAAGGGGAGCAGTACTTC. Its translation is CASSQPREGEQYF.

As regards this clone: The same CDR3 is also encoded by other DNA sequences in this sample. CDR3 coding DNA: TGCGCCAGCAGCTTGGGGTCAGGGGGCTACAATGAGCAGTTCTTC. Amino acid sequence: CASSLGSGGYNEQFF. The rearrangement links TRBV5-1 to TRBJ2-1; 7 bases map to TRBD1. Germline V gives CDR1 SGHRS, CDR2 YFSETQ. Trimming cost V 0 bases and J 3 bases; bases outside gene matches: 3. This CDR3 has 15 residues.

This chain's CDR3 is CASSLGGTGSDYGYTF. The CDR3 coding sequence is TGTGCCAGCAGCTTAGGGGGGACAGGGAGCGACTATGGCTACACCTTC. This rearrangement joins TRBV7-2 to TRBJ1-2; TRBD1 matches 9 bases. J gave up 3 bases and V 1 base, and 6 bases lay outside the gene matches. Germline-derived CDR1 and CDR2 are SGHTA and FQGNSA. CDR3 size: 16 residues.

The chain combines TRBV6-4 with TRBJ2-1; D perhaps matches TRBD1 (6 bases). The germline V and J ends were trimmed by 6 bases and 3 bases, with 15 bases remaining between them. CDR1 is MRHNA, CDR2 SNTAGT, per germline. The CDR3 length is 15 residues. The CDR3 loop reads CASSPTAGDYNEQFF. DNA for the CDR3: TGTGCCAGCAGCCCCACAGCAGGGGACTACAATGAGCAGTTCTTC.

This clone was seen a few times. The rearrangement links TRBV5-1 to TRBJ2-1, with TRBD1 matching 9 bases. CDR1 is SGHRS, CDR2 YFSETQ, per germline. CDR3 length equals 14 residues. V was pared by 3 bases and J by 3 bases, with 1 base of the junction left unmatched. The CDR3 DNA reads TGCGCCAGCAGCTCGACAGGGGGCTACAATGAGCAGTTCTTC. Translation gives CASSSTGGYNEQFF.

CDR3 loop: CASSGRGFADTQYF. As DNA, the CDR3 is TGTGCCAGCAGTGGAAGGGGTTTCGCAGATACGCAGTATTTT. V gene TRBV2 combines with J gene TRBJ2-3; D might be TRBD1 (5 bases). V lost 4 bases, J lost 4 bases, and 12 bases lay in between. Germline V lookup: CDR1 SNHLY, CDR2 FYNNEI. The CDR3 has 14 residues.

The CDR3 loop is CASRPTGTGYEKLFF. The DNA for the CDR3 is TGTGCCAGCAGGCCAACCGGGACAGGGTATGAAAAACTGTTTTTT. The chain links TRBV6-5 to TRBJ1-4, with 9 bases aligning to TRBD1. With 6 bases clipped from V and 6 bases from J, the junction kept 8 bases outside the gene matches. CDR1 is MNHEY, CDR2 SVGAGI, per germline. The CDR3 runs 15 residues.

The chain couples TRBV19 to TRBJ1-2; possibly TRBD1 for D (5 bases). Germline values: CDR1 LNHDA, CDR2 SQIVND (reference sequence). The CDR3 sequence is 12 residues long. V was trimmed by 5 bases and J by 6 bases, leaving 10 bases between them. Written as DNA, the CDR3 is TGTGCCAGTAGTTGGGGAGGGGATGGCTACACCTTC. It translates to CASSWGGDGYTF.

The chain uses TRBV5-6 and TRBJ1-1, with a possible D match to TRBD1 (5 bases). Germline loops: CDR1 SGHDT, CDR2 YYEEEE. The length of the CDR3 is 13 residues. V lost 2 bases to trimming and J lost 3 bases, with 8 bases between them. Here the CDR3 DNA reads TGTGCCAGCAGCTTAGGAGGGGACACTGAAGCTTTCTTT. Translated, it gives CASSLGGDTEAFF.

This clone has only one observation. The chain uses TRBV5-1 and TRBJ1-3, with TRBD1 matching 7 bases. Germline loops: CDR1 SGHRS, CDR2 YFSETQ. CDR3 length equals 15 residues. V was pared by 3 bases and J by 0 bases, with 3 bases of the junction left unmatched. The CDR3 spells CASSWDSGSGNTIYF. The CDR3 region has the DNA TGCGCCAGCAGCTGGGACAGCGGCTCTGGAAACACCATATATTTT. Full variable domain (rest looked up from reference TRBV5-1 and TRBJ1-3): KAGVTQTPRYLIKTRGQQVTLSCSPISGHRSVSWYQQTPGQGLQFLFEYFSETQRNKGNFPGRFSGRQFSNSRSEMNVSTLELGDSALYLCASSWDSGSGNTIYFGEGSWLTVV.

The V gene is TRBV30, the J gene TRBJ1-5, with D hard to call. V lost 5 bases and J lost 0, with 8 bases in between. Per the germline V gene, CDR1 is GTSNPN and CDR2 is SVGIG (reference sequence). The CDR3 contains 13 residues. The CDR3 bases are TGTGCCTGGGCCACTTTTAGCAATCAGCCCCAGCATTTT. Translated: CAWATFSNQPQHF.

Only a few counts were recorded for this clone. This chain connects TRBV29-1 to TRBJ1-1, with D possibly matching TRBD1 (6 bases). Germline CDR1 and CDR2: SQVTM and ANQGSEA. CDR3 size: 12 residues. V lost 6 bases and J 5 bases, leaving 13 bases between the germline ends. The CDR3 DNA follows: TGCAGCGTAACAGGGCAGGGTACTGAAGCTTTCTTT. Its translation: CSVTGQGTEAFF.

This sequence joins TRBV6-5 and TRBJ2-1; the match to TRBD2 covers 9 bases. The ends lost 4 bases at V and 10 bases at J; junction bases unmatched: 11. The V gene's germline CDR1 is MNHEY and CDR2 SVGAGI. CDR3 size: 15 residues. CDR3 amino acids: CASSFSSGVRGEQFF. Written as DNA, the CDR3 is TGTGCCAGCAGTTTCTCTAGCGGGGTAAGGGGCGAGCAGTTCTTC.

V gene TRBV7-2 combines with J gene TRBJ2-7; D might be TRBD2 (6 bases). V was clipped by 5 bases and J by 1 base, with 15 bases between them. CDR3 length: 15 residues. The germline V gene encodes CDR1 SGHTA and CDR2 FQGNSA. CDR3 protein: CASSPLWAGSYEQYF. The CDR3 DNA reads TGTGCCAGCAGCCCCCTTTGGGCGGGGTCCTACGAGCAGTACTTC.

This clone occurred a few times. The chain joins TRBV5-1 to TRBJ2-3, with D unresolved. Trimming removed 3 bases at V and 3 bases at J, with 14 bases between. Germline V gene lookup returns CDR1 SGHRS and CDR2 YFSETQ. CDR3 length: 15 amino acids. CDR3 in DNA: TGCGCCAGCAGCTCTAGGTCTGAATTGACAGATACGCAGTATTTT. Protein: CASSSRSELTDTQYF.

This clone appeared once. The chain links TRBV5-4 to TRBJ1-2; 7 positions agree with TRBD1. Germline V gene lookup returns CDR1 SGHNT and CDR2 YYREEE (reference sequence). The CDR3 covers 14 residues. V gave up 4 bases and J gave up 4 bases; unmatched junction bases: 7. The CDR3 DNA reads TGTGCCAGCAGCCCCTCACAGGGGCCCTATGGCTACACCTTC. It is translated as CASSPSQGPYGYTF.

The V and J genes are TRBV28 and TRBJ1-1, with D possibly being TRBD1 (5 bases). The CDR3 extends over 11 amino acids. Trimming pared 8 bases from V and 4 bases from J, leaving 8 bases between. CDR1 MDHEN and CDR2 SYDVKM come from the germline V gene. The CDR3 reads CASLGGTEAFF. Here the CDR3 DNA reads TGTGCCAGCCTCGGGGGCACTGAAGCTTTCTTT.